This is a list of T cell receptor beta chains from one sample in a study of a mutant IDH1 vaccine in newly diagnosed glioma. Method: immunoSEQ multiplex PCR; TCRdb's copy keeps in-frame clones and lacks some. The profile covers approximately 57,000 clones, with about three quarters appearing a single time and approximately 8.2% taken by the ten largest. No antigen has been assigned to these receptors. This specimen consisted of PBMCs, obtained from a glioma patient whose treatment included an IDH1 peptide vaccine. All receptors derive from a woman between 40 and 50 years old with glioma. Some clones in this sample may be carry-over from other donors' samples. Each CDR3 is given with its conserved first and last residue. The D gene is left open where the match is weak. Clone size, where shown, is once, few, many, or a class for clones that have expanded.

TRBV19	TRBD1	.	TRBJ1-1	CASRVTGAGTEAFF	TGTGCCAGTAGAGTTACAGGGGCGGGCACTGAAGCTTTCTTT
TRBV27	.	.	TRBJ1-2	CASTSLGVDYGYTF	TGTGCCAGCACTTCGTTAGGGGTTGACTATGGCTACACCTTC
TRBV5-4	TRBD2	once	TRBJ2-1	CASSLGGGDWREQFF	TGTGCCAGCAGCTTGGGCGGGGGGGACTGGCGTGAGCAGTTCTTC
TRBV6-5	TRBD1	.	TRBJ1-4	CASSYSKGAHNEKLFF	TGTGCCAGCAGTTACTCGAAGGGGGCGCATAATGAAAAACTGTTTTTT
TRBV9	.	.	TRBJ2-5	CASSPRDNSQETQYF	TGTGCCAGCAGCCCCCGGGACAACTCGCAAGAGACCCAGTACTTC
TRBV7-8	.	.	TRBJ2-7	CASSLGSGQREQYF	TGTGCCAGCAGCTTAGGGTCTGGGCAAAGAGAGCAGTACTTC
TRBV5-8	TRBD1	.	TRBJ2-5	CASSWVLTGKETQYF	TGTGCCAGCAGCTGGGTCCTGACAGGGAAAGAGACCCAGTACTTC
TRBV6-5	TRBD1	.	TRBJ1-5	CASSRLGGADQPQHF	TGTGCCAGCAGCAGACTAGGGGGCGCGGATCAGCCCCAGCATTTT
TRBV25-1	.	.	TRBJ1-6	CASSGRGNNSPLHF	TGTGCCAGCAGTGGAAGAGGAAATAATTCACCCCTCCACTTT
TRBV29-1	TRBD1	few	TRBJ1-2	CSVETLGQAAGYTF	TGCAGCGTGGAGACCTTGGGACAGGCGGCTGGCTACACCTTC
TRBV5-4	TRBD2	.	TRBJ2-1	CASSFRLAGGHNEQFF	TGTGCCAGCAGCTTTCGACTAGCGGGGGGGCATAATGAGCAGTTCTTC
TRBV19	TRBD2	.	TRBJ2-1	CASSTRPGTSGGGYNEQFF	TGTGCCAGTAGTACCCGACCCGGGACTAGCGGAGGGGGATACAATGAGCAGTTCTTC
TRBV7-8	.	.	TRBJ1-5	CASSLAGPLDSNQPQHF	TGTGCCAGCAGCTTAGCAGGACCCCTTGATAGCAATCAGCCCCAGCATTTT
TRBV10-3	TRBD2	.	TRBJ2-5	CAISEWGRGTTGTQYF	TGTGCCATCAGTGAGTGGGGGAGGGGCACCACTGGGACCCAGTACTTC
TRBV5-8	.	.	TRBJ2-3	CASTLERSTDTQYF	TGTGCCAGCACCCTGGAGCGTAGCACAGATACGCAGTATTTT
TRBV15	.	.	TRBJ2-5	CATSRGTGGAETQYF	TGTGCCACCAGCAGAGGTACAGGAGGGGCAGAGACCCAGTACTTC
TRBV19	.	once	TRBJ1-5	CASSMGSGGVQPQHF	TGTGCCAGTAGTATGGGATCGGGTGGAGTACAGCCCCAGCATTTT
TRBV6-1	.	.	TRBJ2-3	CASIRDRVVDTQYF	TGTGCCAGCATAAGGGATAGGGTTGTGGATACGCAGTATTTT
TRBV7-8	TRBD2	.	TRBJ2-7	CASSLGGGSYEQYF	TGTGCCAGCAGCTTAGGGGGGGGCTCCTACGAGCAGTACTTC
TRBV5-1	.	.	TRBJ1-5	CASSLSTDQPQHF	TGCGCCAGCAGCTTGAGTACGGATCAGCCCCAGCATTTT
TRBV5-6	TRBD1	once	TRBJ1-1	CASSLGTGLNTEAFF	TGTGCCAGCAGCTTGGGGACAGGCCTGAACACTGAAGCTTTCTTT
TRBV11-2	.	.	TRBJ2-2	CATRGSGELFF	TGTGCCACCAGGGGATCGGGGGAGCTGTTTTTT
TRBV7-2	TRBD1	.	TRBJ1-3	CASSSTGAYGGNTIYF	TGTGCCAGCAGCTCGACAGGGGCCTACGGTGGAAACACCATATATTTT
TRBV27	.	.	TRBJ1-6	CASSLYVTNSPLHF	TGTGCCAGCAGTTTATACGTAACCAATTCACCCCTCCACTTT
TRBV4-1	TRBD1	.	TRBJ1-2	CASSRPRGQANYGYTF	TGCGCCAGCAGCCGCCCCCGGGGACAGGCTAACTATGGCTACACCTTC
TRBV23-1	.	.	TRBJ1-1	CASILRGGLF	TGCGCCAGCATCCTAAGGGGGGGCCTCTTT
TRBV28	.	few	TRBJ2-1	CASSLFLNGEVNNEQFF	TGTGCCAGCAGTTTATTTCTCAACGGGGAAGTAAACAATGAGCAGTTCTTC
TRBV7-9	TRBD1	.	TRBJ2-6	CASHPDRAAFSGANVLTF	TGTGCCAGCCACCCCGACAGGGCGGCGTTCTCTGGGGCCAACGTCCTGACTTTC
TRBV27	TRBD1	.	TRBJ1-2	CASRDDRGRGYTF	TGTGCCAGCAGAGACGACAGGGGGCGCGGCTACACCTTC
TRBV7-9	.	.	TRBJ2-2	CASSQKGPLDTGELFF	TGTGCCAGCAGCCAAAAGGGGCCCTTGGACACCGGGGAGCTGTTTTTT
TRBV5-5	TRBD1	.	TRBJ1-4	CASSLWTGDEKLFF	TGTGCCAGCAGCTTGTGGACAGGGGACGAAAAACTGTTTTTT
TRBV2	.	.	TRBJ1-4	CASREQDEKLFF	TGTGCCAGCAGAGAACAGGATGAAAAACTGTTTTTT
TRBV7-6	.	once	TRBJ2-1	CASSRYNEQFF	TGTGCCAGCAGCCGGTACAATGAGCAGTTCTTC
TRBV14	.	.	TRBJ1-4	CASSQVRAREKLFF	TGTGCCAGCAGCCAAGTCAGAGCCCGGGAAAAACTGTTTTTT
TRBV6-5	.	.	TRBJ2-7	CASKKQGRMYEQYF	TGTGCCAGCAAGAAACAGGGGAGGATGTACGAGCAGTACTTC
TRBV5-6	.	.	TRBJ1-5	CASSLKVKDQPQHF	TGTGCCAGCAGCTTGAAGGTCAAGGATCAGCCCCAGCATTTT
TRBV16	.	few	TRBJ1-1	CASSQFGTEAFF	TGTGCCAGCAGCCAGTTTGGCACTGAAGCTTTCTTT
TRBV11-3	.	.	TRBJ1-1	CASSFGRNTEAFF	TGTGCCAGCAGCTTCGGCAGGAACACTGAAGCTTTCTTT
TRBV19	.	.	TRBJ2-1	CASSMYRGAQYNEQFF	TGTGCCAGTAGTATGTACCGGGGGGCACAATACAATGAGCAGTTCTTC
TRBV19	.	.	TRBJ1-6	CASTAAGRNSPLHF	TGTGCCAGTACCGCGGCAGGACGAAATTCACCCCTCCACTTT
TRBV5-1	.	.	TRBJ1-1	CASSRVGGRATEAFF	TGCGCCAGCAGCCGGGTGGGAGGGCGGGCCACTGAAGCTTTCTTT
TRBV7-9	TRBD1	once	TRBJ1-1	CASSSLGGRGNAFF	TGTGCCAGCAGCTCTCTGGGGGGCAGGGGGAACGCTTTCTTT
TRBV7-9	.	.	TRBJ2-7	CASSLAPGAYSYEQYF	TGTGCCAGCAGCTTAGCGCCGGGGGCCTACTCCTACGAGCAGTACTTC
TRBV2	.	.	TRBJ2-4	CASSWEQNIQYF	TGTGCCAGCAGTTGGGAGCAAAACATTCAGTACTTC
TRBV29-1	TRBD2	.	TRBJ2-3	CSASGLAGDPTDTQYF	TGCAGCGCTTCGGGACTAGCGGGGGACCCCACAGATACGCAGTATTTT
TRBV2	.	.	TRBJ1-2	CASSNPGLGNYGYTF	TGTGCCAGCTCCAACCCCGGGTTAGGTAACTATGGCTACACCTTC
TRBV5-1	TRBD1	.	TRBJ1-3	CASSSQGNSGNTIYF	TGCGCCAGCAGCTCACAGGGGAACTCTGGAAACACCATATATTTT
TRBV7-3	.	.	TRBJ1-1	CASSPVGVSEAFF	TGTGCCAGCAGCCCCGTGGGGGTATCTGAAGCTTTCTTT
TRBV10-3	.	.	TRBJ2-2	CAISVYGDTGELFF	TGTGCCATCAGTGTCTACGGTGACACCGGGGAGCTGTTTTTT
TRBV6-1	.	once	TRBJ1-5	CASSEGLTQPQHF	TGTGCCAGCAGTGAGGGTTTAACTCAGCCCCAGCATTTT
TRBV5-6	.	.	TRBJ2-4	CASSLVSGMNIQYF	TGTGCCAGCAGCTTGGTATCAGGGATGAACATTCAGTACTTC
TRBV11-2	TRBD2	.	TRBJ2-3	CASSLSLAGGSTDTQYF	TGTGCCAGCAGCTTATCGCTAGCGGGGGGATCCACAGATACGCAGTATTTT
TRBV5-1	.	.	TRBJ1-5	CASSPGGGDQPQHF	TGCGCCAGCAGCCCCGGGGGTGGTGATCAGCCCCAGCATTTT